One and the same sample provided the 30 T cell receptor beta chains below, sequenced in a study of beta chain features in type 1 diabetes. The entirety of the isolated RNA underwent reverse transcription, so expressed TCRB transcripts were sequenced. TCRdb's copy holds only in-frame clones and misses some; the assay was immunoSEQ multiplex PCR. The sample consists of about 160,000 clones, 7.5% to 9.5% of them appearing once. Sequencing was done on a sample of central memory CD4+ T cells from blood. The receptors originated from a woman younger than 30 in good health.

The table lists this clone with a few counts. V gene TRBV14 combines with J gene TRBJ2-5, with 7 bases aligning to TRBD1. With 1 base clipped from V and 1 base from J, the junction kept 6 bases outside the gene matches. This CDR3 comprises 16 residues. Per germline, CDR1 SGHDN and CDR2 FVKESK. The CDR3 protein is CASSQGYGTAQETQYF. The CDR3 DNA sequence: TGTGCCAGCAGCCAAGGTTATGGGACAGCCCAAGAGACCCAGTACTTC.

Only a few counts were recorded for this clone. The V call is TRBV4-1, the J call TRBJ2-5; D is possibly TRBD2 (5 bases). The better agreement between TRBJ2-7 and the DNA end casts doubt on the J call. The germline gives CDR1 MGHRA, CDR2 YSYEKL. The CDR3 sequence is 15 residues long. DNA for the CDR3: TGCGCCAGCAGCCAAGGCAGCGGCGGCCCCTACGAGCAGTACTTC. Translation gives CASSQGSGGPYEQYF.

This clone showed up just a few times. This chain connects TRBV7-9 to TRBJ2-1; the D gene is possibly TRBD1 (6 bases). The V and J ends lost 5 bases and 12 bases respectively, with 14 bases between them. The V gene's germline CDR1 is SEHNR and CDR2 FQNEAQ (reference sequence). The CDR3 has 12 residues. The chain's CDR3 is CASSPLQGVQFF. The CDR3 coding sequence is TGTGCCAGCAGCCCGTTACAGGGTGTGCAGTTCTTC.

Ten or more counts support this clone. This sequence joins TRBV9 and TRBJ1-5; possible D gene TRBD1, 5 bases. Deletions cut 4 bases from V and 2 bases from J, with 7 bases between. CDR3 length: 13 amino acids. From germline, CDR1 is SGDLS and CDR2 YYNGEE. CDR3 coding DNA: TGTGCCAGCAGCTTGACAGGCAATCAGCCCCAGCATTTT. Amino acid sequence: CASSLTGNQPQHF.

J is TRBJ2-1 and V is TRBV2, with D unclear. This CDR3 region has 12 residues. The V end lost 8 bases, the J end lost 4 bases, and 9 bases lay between the germline ends. Germline loops: CDR1 SNHLY, CDR2 FYNNEI. The CDR3 sequence: CASQSLYNEQFF. DNA for the CDR3: TGTGCCAGCCAGTCCCTTTACAATGAGCAGTTCTTC.

There are a few counts of this clone. The rearrangement uses TRBV7-9 and TRBJ1-1; D is unclear. V was trimmed by 5 bases and J by 4 bases, leaving 20 bases between them. The CDR3 totals 16 residues. Germline V gives CDR1 SEHNR, CDR2 FQNEAQ (reference sequence). The CDR3 here is CASSPRPVREGTEAFF. CDR3 nucleotide sequence: TGTGCCAGCAGCCCCCGACCCGTGAGAGAGGGCACTGAAGCTTTCTTT. Full variable domain (missing parts from reference TRBV7-9 and TRBJ1-1): DTGVSQNPRHKITKRGQNVTFRCDPISEHNRLYWYRQTLGQGPEFLTYFQNEAQLEKSRLLSDRFSAERPKGSFSTLEIQRTEQGDSAMYLCASSPRPVREGTEAFFGQGTRLTVV.

This clone was seen a handful of times. This sequence joins TRBV10-3 and TRBJ2-2; a weak D match, TRBD1 (5 bases). The CDR3 sequence is 12 residues long. Germline V gives CDR1 ENHRY, CDR2 SYGVKD. V dropped 5 bases and J dropped 7 bases, with 8 bases sitting between them. The CDR3 loop reads CAISPGIGELFF. In DNA, the CDR3 is TGTGCCATCAGTCCAGGGATCGGGGAGCTGTTTTTT.

The chain has TRBV7-2 and TRBJ2-7, with D possibly being TRBD2 (6 bases). V lost 1 base to trimming and J lost 4 bases, with 14 bases between them. Germline loops: CDR1 SGHTA, CDR2 FQGNSA. The CDR3 totals 15 residues. The CDR3 spells CASSLGPGTLYEQYF. Written as DNA, the CDR3 is TGTGCCAGCAGCTTAGGCCCCGGGACTCTGTACGAGCAGTACTTC.

This clone was seen a few times. DNA of the CDR3: TGTGCCATCAGTGAGTCACCTGGACAGGCTGTATCGAATGGCTACACCTTC. This gives the protein CAISESPGQAVSNGYTF. V and J are TRBV10-3 and TRBJ1-2, with TRBD1 matching over 7 bases. V lost 0 bases, J lost 6 bases, and 13 bases stayed unmatched. The germline CDR1 and CDR2 sequences are ENHRY and SYGVKD. The CDR3 has 17 residues.

Only a few counts were recorded for this clone. V usage is TRBV10-3 and J usage is TRBJ2-7; D possibly corresponds to TRBD2 (6 bases). This CDR3 region has 14 residues. Germline assignment: CDR1 ENHRY and CDR2 SYGVKD. The V end lost 8 bases, the J end lost 7 bases, and 21 bases lay between the germline ends. CDR3 in amino acids: CAIGSSGGIEEQYF. The DNA of the CDR3 is TGTGCCATCGGTAGCAGTGGAGGGATTGAAGAGCAGTACTTC.

The table lists this clone with a few counts. This sequence joins TRBV7-2 and TRBJ2-1, with 8 bases identical to TRBD2. This CDR3 region has 15 residues. The germline CDR1 and CDR2 sequences are SGHTA and FQGNSA. J gave up 4 bases and V 5 bases, and 7 bases lay outside the gene matches. The CDR3 nucleotides are TGTGCCAGCAGCGGCGCGTTAGCGGGGTACAATGAGCAGTTCTTC. This gives the protein CASSGALAGYNEQFF.

This clone was observed a handful of times. The genes are TRBV5-1 and TRBJ2-5, with D possibly matching TRBD2 (6 bases). This CDR3 is 16 amino acids long. V lost 0 bases and J lost 5, with 17 bases in between. CDR1 SGHRS and CDR2 YFSETQ come from the germline V gene. CDR3: CASSLAGSRGGETQYF. In DNA, the CDR3 is TGCGCCAGCAGCTTGGCCGGCAGCCGAGGAGGGGAGACCCAGTACTTC.

Only a few counts were recorded for this clone. The gene calls are TRBV7-2 and TRBJ2-3, with D uncertain. Trimming removed 5 bases from V and 3 bases from J, with 15 bases in between. This CDR3 has 15 residues. In germline, CDR1 is SGHTA, CDR2 FQGNSA. The CDR3 coding sequence is TGTGCCAGCAGCGATTCCCCCCTGCGGACAGATACGCAGTATTTT. Its protein is CASSDSPLRTDTQYF.

This clone has more than one count but fewer than ten. V usage is TRBV4-1 and J usage is TRBJ1-1; D unclear. This CDR3 has 14 residues. Trimming removed 4 bases from V and 11 bases from J, with 20 bases in between. The germline V gene has CDR1 MGHRA and CDR2 YSYEKL. This CDR3 reads CASSPNPSQAGAFF. CDR3 bases: TGCGCCAGCAGCCCAAACCCTTCTCAAGCGGGCGCTTTCTTT.

V and J are TRBV19 and TRBJ2-3; D is possibly TRBD2 (6 bases). Germline CDR1 is LNHDA and CDR2 is SQIVND (reference sequence). The ends were cut back, 5 bases at V and 6 bases at J, with 9 bases in the middle. The CDR3 length is 12 residues. The CDR3 DNA sequence: TGTGCCAGTAGTCCTAGCGCGGATACGCAGTATTTT. Protein sequence: CASSPSADTQYF.

The chain couples TRBV28 to TRBJ1-2; 12 bases agree with TRBD1. The CDR3 is 17 amino acids. Germline lookup yields CDR1 MDHEN and CDR2 SYDVKM. V was pared by 6 bases and J by 3 bases, with 11 bases of the junction left unmatched. As DNA, the CDR3 is TGTGCCAGCAGCTCGAACATCGGGACAGGGGGCTACTATGGCTACACCTTC. Protein sequence: CASSSNIGTGGYYGYTF.

This clone was seen a few times. The chain has TRBV2 and TRBJ1-1; no firm D call. This CDR3 contains 15 residues. CDR1 SNHLY and CDR2 FYNNEI come from the germline V gene. V lost 2 bases, J lost 1 base, and 11 bases lay in between. CDR3 protein: CASSERVGGNTEAFF. For the CDR3, the DNA is TGTGCCAGCAGTGAAAGGGTTGGAGGGAACACTGAAGCTTTCTTT.

The chain has TRBV11-1 and TRBJ2-5; 9 nucleotides line up with TRBD1. The CDR3 loop spans 15 amino acids. Germline V lookup: CDR1 SGHAT, CDR2 FQDESV (reference sequence). V lost 5 bases, J lost 5 bases, and 9 bases stayed unmatched. The CDR3 DNA sequence: TGTGCCAGCAGCACCGGACAGGGGAATTGGGAGACCCAGTACTTC. Its translation: CASSTGQGNWETQYF.

Of note for this clone: Other DNA sequences in this sample translate to the same CDR3. V and J are TRBV18 and TRBJ1-5; 8 bases align to TRBD1. The CDR3 spans 15 residues. Germline V gene sequence: CDR1 KGHSH, CDR2 LQKENI. Unmatched junction bases numbered 1, after V lost 3 bases and J lost 0 bases. The CDR3 bases are TGTGCCAGCTCACCGACAGGGGATAGCAATCAGCCCCAGCATTTT. This gives the protein CASSPTGDSNQPQHF.

In this sample, this clone turned up a few times. DNA of the CDR3: TGTGCCAGCAGTCCCCGCGATGGGGGGGGTACTGAAGCTTTCTTT. Amino acid sequence: CASSPRDGGGTEAFF. The rearrangement joins TRBV27 to TRBJ1-1, with a weak D call TRBD1 (5 bases). Germline V gene lookup returns CDR1 MNHEY and CDR2 SMNVEV (reference sequence). The CDR3 is made up of 15 amino acids. Trimming took off 5 bases at V and 5 bases at J, with 18 bases between the two ends.

This chain joins TRBV7-8 and TRBJ2-1, with 8 nucleotides matching TRBD2. The V gene's germline CDR1 is SGHVS and CDR2 FQNEAQ. V shed 5 bases, J shed 1 base, and the junction held 10 bases outside the gene matches. The CDR3 consists of 17 residues. The CDR3 nucleotides are TGTGCCAGCAGCCTCAAACGGACTAGCTGGTCCTACAATGAGCAGTTCTTC. Translation: CASSLKRTSWSYNEQFF. The complete variable domain, with remaining parts taken from reference TRBV7-8 and TRBJ2-1, reads GAGVSQSPRYKVAKRGQDVALRCDPISGHVSLFWYQQALGQGPEFLTYFQNEAQLDKSGLPSDRFFAERPEGSVSTLKIQRTQQEDSAVYLCASSLKRTSWSYNEQFFGPGTRLTVL.

The J gene is TRBJ1-3, the V gene TRBV2; D is unclear. This CDR3 is 16 amino acids long. Between the trimmed V and J ends, which lost 3 bases and 0 bases, there was a span of 12 bases. Germline V gene data show CDR1 as SNHLY and CDR2 as FYNNEI. The CDR3 nucleotides are TGTGCCAGCAGTGATTTCTACAGAGCCTCTGGAAACACCATATATTTT. This encodes CASSDFYRASGNTIYF.

This clone was counted many times. The genes are TRBV14 and TRBJ1-2; D not resolved. The length of the CDR3 is 13 residues. Trimming stripped 0 bases from V and 9 bases from J, with 11 bases between. Germline-derived CDR1 and CDR2 are SGHDN and FVKESK. The CDR3 nucleotides read TGTGCCAGCAGCCAAGATGGGCCGGGGAGCTACACCTTC. This codes for CASSQDGPGSYTF.

The table lists this clone with a few counts. The chain employs TRBV7-2 and TRBJ1-2; 7 bases fit TRBD1. The V gene's germline CDR1 is SGHTA and CDR2 FQGNSA. V trimming: 5 bases; J trimming: 9 bases; junction bases outside the gene matches: 9. This CDR3 has 13 residues. The CDR3 DNA reads TGTGCCAGCAGCCCCTCGGGACAGTCGCGCTACACCTTC. Translating it yields CASSPSGQSRYTF.

This clone appeared a few times. J is TRBJ1-2 and V is TRBV6-6; TRBD1 is a possible D gene (6 bases). Trimming removed 6 bases from V and 1 base from J, with 15 bases in between. The germline V gene encodes CDR1 MNHNY and CDR2 SVGAGI (reference sequence). The CDR3 totals 15 residues. CDR3 nucleotides: TGTGCCAGCAGGCCGACAGGAAACAATAACTATGGCTACACCTTC. Its translation: CASRPTGNNNYGYTF.

This clone has only a few counts. V and J are TRBV30 and TRBJ1-2; 10 bases align to TRBD1. CDR3 length: 17 residues. Germline lookup yields CDR1 GTSNPN and CDR2 SVGIG (reference sequence). V shed 0 bases and J 2 bases; nucleotides not matched to a gene: 9. The CDR3 here is CAWSVRSTGGDNYGYTF. In DNA, the CDR3 is TGTGCCTGGAGTGTACGGTCGACAGGGGGCGACAACTATGGCTACACCTTC. Looking up the rest from reference TRBV30 and TRBJ1-2 gives the full variable domain: SQTIHQWPATLVQPVGSPLSLECTVEGTSNPNLYWYRQAAGRGLQLLFYSVGIGQISSEVPQNLSASRPQDRQFILSSKKLLLSDSGFYLCAWSVRSTGGDNYGYTFGSGTRLTVV.

The rearrangement links TRBV9 to TRBJ2-1; 8 nucleotides match TRBD2. V shed 3 bases, J shed 7 bases, and the junction held 6 bases outside the gene matches. This CDR3 comprises 14 residues. CDR1 and CDR2 from the germline V gene are SGDLS and YYNGEE. CDR3 amino acids: CASSAQLAVNEQFF. CDR3 nucleotides: TGTGCCAGCAGCGCACAACTAGCGGTGAATGAGCAGTTCTTC.

The rearrangement uses TRBV10-3 and TRBJ2-7; 12 bases line up with TRBD1. V was pared by 4 bases and J by 7 bases, with 8 bases of the junction left unmatched. The CDR3 totals 15 residues. The germline gives CDR1 ENHRY, CDR2 SYGVKD. This chain's CDR3 is CAISAAGTGGGEQYF. For the CDR3, the DNA is TGTGCCATCAGTGCTGCCGGGACAGGGGGCGGTGAGCAGTACTTC.

This clone turned up a few times. The CDR3 nucleotides are TGTGCCAGCAGCACCACAGGGGGTAATTCACCCCTCCACTTT. Its protein product is CASSTTGGNSPLHF. This chain connects TRBV7-3 to TRBJ1-6; 8 positions match TRBD1. From germline, CDR1 is SGHTA and CDR2 FQGTGA. The CDR3 is made up of 14 amino acids. The V and J ends lost 5 bases and 6 bases, in that order; junction bases with no gene match: 3.

The chain uses TRBV11-2 and TRBJ2-7, with D unresolved. Trimming took off 1 base at V and 6 bases at J, with 10 bases between the two ends. This CDR3 is built from 13 residues. Germline V gives CDR1 SGHAT, CDR2 FQNNGV. As DNA, the CDR3 is TGTGCCAGCAGCTTAGGTAGTGCGAGCGAGCAGTACTTC. This sequence encodes CASSLGSASEQYF.